This T cell receptor (beta chain) was captured by sequencing in a study of blood T cell repertoires in COVID-19. Looking at the study overall: PBMCs, B-cell-depleted T cells, or T cells were the source of the cDNA or gDNA that made up the material.

TCRdb's table, derived via immunoSEQ multiplex PCR, lists solely in-frame clones and lacks some. The data contain some 190,000 clones, roughly 90% of them singletons. The V gene's germline CDR1 is LGHNT and CDR2 FRNRAP. This CDR3 has 13 residues. V was clipped by 6 bases and J by 4 bases, with 12 bases between them. Source material: peripheral blood. V gene TRBV12-5 combines with J gene TRBJ1-1; unclear D gene. The source of this sequence is a man between 18 and 35 years old with active or convalescent COVID-19. CDR3 DNA sequence: TGTGCTAGTGGCCGAGAAAGAGGCACTGAAGCTTTCTTT. This sequence encodes CASGRERGTEAFF.